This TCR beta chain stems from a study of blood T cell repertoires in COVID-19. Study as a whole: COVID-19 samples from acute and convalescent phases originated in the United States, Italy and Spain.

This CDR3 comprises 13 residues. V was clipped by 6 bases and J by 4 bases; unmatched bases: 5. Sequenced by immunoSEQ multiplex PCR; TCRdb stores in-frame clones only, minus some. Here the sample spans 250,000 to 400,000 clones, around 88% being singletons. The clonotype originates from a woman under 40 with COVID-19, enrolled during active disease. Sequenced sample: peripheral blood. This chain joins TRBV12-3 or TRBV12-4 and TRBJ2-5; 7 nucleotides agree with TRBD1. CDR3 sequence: CASRTGNGETQYF. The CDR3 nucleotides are TGTGCCAGCAGGACAGGGAATGGAGAGACCCAGTACTTC.